This entry describes one T cell receptor (beta chain). Its target is unknown. This record comes from a study of Graves' ophthalmopathy and Graves' hyperthyroidism. RNA served as the template for amplifying TCR beta CDR3 regions. First-round RT-PCR with HTBI primers preceded a second-round multiplex PCR. MiXCR, applied by TCRdb to the multiplex PCR reads, yields one record per CDR3 protein. Here the sample spans around 520,000 distinct CDR3 sequences, approximately 35% being singletons. Per germline, CDR1 LNHDA and CDR2 SQIVND (reference sequence). The CDR3 is 15 residues long. Whole-study results and caveats: Blood also carried most expanded thyroid clonotypes exceeding 0.001 frequency.

The sequenced sample consisted of peripheral blood or thyroid tissue (not recorded which). The rearrangement joins TRBV19 to TRBJ2-7; 11 nucleotides match TRBD2. The J call is in doubt because the DNA end fits TRBJ2-1 better. This sequence originates from an adult man with Graves' hyperthyroidism. CDR3: CASSPFSGRVNEQFF. In nucleotides, the CDR3 is TGTGCCAGTAGCCCTTTTAGCGGGAGGGTCAATGAGCAGTTCTTC.